This TCR beta chain was sequenced in a study of T cells of healthy individuals. TCRdb independently ran MiXCR on the 5' RACE reads; one entry per CDR3 protein. This sample has tens of thousands of distinct CDR3 sequences, with around 15% found just once. This clonotype was counted many times. Unmatched junction bases numbered 8, after V lost 5 bases and J lost 6 bases. There are 15 residues in the CDR3. Per the germline V gene, CDR1 is KGHDR and CDR2 is SFDVKD. The rearrangement uses TRBV24-1 and TRBJ2-2; 7 bases agree with TRBD1. The TCR was taken from a human donor in good health. The CDR3 sequence: CATSATTGLAGELFF. DNA for the CDR3: TGTGCCACCAGTGCGACGACAGGGCTTGCCGGGGAGCTGTTTTTT.